This TCR beta chain was captured in a study of CD4 T cells in relation to SARS-CoV-2 and coronaviruses. Study outcomes and limitations: No donor gave both pre-pandemic and post-infection samples.

The CDR3 runs to 11 residues. Germline values: CDR1 MNHEY, CDR2 SVGAGI. The V gene lost 10 bases and the J gene lost 4 bases, with 9 bases spanning the gap. Generated by immunoSEQ multiplex PCR, the TCRdb table keeps only in-frame clones and is missing some. The sample records about 22,000 clones, under 80% being singletons. As for this clone: Its target is not known.

CD4+ T cells from unexposed donors were obtained before the COVID-19 pandemic (2011-2018). CD4+ T cells were isolated from the cells after 10 days of culture. Sample: CD4+ T cells from PBMCs, cultured in vitro. The source of this sequence is a human donor in good health. This chain links TRBV6-5 with TRBJ2-3; D not resolved. In DNA, the CDR3 is TGTGCCACCAGACCGGCAGATACGCAGTATTTT. Translation gives CATRPADTQYF.